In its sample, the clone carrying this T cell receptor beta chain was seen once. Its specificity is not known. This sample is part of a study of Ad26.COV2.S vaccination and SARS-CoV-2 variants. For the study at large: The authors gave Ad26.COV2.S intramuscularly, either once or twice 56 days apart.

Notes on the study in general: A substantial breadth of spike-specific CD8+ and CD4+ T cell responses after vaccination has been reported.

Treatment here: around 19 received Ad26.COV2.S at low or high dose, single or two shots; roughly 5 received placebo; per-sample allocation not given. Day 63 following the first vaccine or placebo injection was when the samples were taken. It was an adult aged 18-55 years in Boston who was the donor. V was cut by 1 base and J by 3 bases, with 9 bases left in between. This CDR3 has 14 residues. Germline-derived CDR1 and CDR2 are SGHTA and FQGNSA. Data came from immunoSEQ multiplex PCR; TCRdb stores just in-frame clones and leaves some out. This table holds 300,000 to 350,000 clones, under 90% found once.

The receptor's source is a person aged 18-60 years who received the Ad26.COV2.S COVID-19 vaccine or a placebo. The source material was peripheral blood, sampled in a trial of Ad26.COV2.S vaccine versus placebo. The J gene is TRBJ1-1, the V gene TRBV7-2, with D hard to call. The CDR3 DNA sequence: TGTGCCAGCAGCTTAGAGGGCGTACACACTGAAGCTTTCTTT. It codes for CASSLEGVHTEAFF.